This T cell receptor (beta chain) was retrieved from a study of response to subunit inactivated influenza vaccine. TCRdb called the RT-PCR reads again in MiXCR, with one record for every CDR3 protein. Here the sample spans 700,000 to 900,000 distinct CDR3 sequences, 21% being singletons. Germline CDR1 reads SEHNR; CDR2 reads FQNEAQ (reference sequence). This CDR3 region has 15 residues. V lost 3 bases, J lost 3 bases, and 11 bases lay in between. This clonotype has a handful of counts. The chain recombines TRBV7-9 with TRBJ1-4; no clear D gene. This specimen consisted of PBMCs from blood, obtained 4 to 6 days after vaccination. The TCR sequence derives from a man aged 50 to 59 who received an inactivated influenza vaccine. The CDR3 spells CASSLGGKANEKLFF. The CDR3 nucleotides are TGTGCCAGCAGCTTGGGAGGGAAGGCTAATGAAAAACTGTTTTTT.